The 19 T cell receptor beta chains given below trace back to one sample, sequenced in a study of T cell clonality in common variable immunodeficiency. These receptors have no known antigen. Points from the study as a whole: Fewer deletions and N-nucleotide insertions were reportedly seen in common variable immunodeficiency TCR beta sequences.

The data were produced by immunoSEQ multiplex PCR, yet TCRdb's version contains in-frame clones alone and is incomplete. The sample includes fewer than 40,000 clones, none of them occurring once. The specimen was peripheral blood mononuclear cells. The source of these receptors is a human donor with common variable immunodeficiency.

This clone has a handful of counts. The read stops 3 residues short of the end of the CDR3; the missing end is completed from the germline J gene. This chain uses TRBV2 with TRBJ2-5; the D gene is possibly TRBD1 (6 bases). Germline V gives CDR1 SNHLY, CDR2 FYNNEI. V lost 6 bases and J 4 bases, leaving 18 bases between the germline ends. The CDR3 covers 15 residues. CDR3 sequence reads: CASRGSNRAGETQYF. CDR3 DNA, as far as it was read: TGTGCCAGCAGAGGATCAAACAGGGCGGGAGAGACC. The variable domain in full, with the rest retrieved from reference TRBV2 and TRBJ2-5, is EPEVTQTPSHQVTQMGQEVILRCVPISNHLYFYWYRQILGQKVEFLVSFYNNEISEKSEIFDDQFSVERPDGSNFTLKIRSTKLEDSAMYFCASRGSNRAGETQYFGPGTRLLVL.

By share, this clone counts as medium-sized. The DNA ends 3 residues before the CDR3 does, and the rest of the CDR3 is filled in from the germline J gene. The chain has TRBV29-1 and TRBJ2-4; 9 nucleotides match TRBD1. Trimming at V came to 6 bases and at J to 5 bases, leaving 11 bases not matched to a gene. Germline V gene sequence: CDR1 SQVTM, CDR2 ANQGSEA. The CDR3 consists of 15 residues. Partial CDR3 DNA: TGCAGCGTCTTCACCGGGACAGGGAGGGAAAACATT. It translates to CSVFTGTGRENI. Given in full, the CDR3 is CSVFTGTGRENIQYF.

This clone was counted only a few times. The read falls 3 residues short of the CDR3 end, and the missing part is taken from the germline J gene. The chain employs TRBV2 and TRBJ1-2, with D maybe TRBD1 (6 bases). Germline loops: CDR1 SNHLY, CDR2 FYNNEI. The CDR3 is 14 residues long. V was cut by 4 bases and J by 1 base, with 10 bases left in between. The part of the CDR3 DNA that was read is TGTGCCAGCAGTGTTGTAGGGGGTAACTATGGC. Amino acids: CASSVVGGNYG. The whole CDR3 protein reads CASSVVGGNYGYTF. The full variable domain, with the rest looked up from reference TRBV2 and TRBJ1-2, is EPEVTQTPSHQVTQMGQEVILRCVPISNHLYFYWYRQILGQKVEFLVSFYNNEISEKSEIFDDQFSVERPDGSNFTLKIRSTKLEDSAMYFCASSVVGGNYGYTFGSGTRLTVV.

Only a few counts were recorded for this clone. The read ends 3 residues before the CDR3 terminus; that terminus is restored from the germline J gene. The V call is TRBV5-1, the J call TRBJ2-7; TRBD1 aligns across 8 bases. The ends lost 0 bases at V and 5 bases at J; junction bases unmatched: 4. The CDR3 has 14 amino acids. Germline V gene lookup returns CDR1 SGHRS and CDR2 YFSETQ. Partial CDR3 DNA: TGCGCCAGCAGCTTGGGAGCAGGGGGCCACGAG. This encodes CASSLGAGGHE. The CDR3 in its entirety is CASSLGAGGHEQYF.

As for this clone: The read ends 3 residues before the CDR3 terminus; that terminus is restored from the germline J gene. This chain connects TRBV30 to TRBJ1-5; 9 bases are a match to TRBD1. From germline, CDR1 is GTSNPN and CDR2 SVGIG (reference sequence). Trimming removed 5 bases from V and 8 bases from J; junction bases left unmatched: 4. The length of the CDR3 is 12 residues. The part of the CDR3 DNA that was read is TGTGCCTGGGACAGGGGGAAGAAGCCC. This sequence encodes CAWDRGKKP. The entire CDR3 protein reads CAWDRGKKPQHF.

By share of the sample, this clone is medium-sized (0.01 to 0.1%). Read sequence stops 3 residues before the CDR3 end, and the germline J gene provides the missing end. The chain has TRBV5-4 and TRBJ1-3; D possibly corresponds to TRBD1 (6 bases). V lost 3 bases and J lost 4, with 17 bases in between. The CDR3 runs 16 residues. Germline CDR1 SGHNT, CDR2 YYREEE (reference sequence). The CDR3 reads CASSSRGATGGNTIYF. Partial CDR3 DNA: TGTGCCAGCAGCTCTCGAGGGGCGACAGGAGGAAACACC. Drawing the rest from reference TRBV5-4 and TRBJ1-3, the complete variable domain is ETGVTQSPTHLIKTRGQQVTLRCSSQSGHNTVSWYQQALGQGPQFIFQYYREEENGRGNFPPRFSGLQFPNYSSELNVNALELDDSALYLCASSSRGATGGNTIYFGEGSWLTVV.

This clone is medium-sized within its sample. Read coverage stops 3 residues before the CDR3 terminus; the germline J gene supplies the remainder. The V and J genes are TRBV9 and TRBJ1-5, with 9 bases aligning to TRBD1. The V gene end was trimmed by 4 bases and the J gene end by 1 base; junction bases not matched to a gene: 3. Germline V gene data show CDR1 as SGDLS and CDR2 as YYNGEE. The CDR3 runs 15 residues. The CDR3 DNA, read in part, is TGTGCCAGCAGCCCAGGACAGGGGAGCAATCAGCCC. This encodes CASSPGQGSNQP. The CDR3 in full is CASSPGQGSNQPQHF.

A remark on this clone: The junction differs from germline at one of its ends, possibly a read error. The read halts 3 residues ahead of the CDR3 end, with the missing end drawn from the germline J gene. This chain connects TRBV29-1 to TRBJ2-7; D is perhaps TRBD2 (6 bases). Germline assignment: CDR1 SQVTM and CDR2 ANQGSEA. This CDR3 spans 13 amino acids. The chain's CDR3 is CSVGGVASDEQYF. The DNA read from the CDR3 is TGCAGCGTTGGCGGGGTTGCCTCCGACGAG.

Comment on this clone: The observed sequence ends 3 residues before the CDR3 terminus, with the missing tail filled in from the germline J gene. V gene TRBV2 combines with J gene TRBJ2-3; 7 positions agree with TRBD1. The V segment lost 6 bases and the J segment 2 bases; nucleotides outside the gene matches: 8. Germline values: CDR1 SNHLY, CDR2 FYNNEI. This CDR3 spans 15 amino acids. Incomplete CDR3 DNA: TGTGCCAGCAGCGCAGGGGGAACCATCACAGATACG. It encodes CASSAGGTITDT. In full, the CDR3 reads CASSAGGTITDTQYF.

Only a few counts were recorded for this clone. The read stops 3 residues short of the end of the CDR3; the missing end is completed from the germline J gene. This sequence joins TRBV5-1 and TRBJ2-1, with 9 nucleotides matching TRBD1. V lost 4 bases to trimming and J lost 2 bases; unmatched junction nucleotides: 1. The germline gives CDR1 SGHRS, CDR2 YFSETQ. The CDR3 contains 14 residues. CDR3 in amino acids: CASSRDRAYNEQFF. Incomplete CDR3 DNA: TGCGCCAGCAGCCGGGACAGGGCCTACAATGAG.

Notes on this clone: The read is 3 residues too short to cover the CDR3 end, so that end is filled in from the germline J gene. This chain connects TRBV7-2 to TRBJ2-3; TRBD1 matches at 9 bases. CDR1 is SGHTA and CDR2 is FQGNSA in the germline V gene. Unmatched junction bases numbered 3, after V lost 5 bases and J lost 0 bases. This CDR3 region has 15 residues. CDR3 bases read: TGTGCCAGCAGCACACAGGGGGCGAGCACAGATACG. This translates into CASSTQGASTDT. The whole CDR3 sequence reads CASSTQGASTDTQYF.

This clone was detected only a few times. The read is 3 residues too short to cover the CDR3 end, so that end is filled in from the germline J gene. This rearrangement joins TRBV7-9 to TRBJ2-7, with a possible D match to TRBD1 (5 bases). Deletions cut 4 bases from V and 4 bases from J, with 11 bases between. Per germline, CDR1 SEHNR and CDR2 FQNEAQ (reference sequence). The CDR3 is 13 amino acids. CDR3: CASSSDMDYEQYF. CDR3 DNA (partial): TGTGCCAGCAGCTCGGACATGGATTACGAG.

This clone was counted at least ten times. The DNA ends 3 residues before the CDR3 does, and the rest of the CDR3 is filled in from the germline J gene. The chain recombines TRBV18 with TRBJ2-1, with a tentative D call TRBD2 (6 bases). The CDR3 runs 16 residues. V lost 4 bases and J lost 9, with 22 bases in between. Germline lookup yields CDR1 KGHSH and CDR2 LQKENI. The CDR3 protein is CASSRTGLDVFSEQFF. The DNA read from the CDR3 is TGTGCCAGCTCACGGACGGGACTCGACGTATTCTCTGAG.

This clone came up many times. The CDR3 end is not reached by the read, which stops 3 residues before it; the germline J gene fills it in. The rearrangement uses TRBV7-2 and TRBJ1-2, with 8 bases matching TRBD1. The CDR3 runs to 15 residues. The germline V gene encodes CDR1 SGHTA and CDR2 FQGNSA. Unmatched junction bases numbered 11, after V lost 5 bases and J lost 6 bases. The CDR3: CASSPSQDRVNGYTF. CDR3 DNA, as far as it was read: TGTGCCAGCAGCCCAAGCCAGGACAGGGTAAATGGC. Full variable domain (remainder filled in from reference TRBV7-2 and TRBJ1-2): GAGVSQSPSNKVTEKGKDVELRCDPISGHTALYWYRQSLGQGLEFLIYFQGNSAPDKSGLPSDRFSAERTGGSVSTLTIQRTQQEDSAVYLCASSPSQDRVNGYTFGSGTRLTVV.

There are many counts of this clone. This CDR3 is CASSLSTYEQYF. CDR3 DNA (partial): TGTGCCAGCAGCCTTTCTACCTACGAG. This sequence joins TRBV14 and TRBJ2-7; D call uncertain. The read comes to an end 3 residues before the CDR3 does, leaving the germline J gene to fill in the end. Trimming removed 4 bases at V and 2 bases at J, with 6 bases between. CDR3 size: 12 residues. CDR1 and CDR2 from the germline V gene are SGHDN and FVKESK.

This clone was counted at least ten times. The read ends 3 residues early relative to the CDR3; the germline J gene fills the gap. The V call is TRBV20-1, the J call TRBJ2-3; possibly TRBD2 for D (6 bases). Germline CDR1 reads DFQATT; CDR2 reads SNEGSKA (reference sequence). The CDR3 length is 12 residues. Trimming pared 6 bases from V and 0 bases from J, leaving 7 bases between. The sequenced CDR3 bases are TGCAGTGCCGGGGGTAGCACAGATACG. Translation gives CSAGGSTDT. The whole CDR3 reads CSAGGSTDTQYF.

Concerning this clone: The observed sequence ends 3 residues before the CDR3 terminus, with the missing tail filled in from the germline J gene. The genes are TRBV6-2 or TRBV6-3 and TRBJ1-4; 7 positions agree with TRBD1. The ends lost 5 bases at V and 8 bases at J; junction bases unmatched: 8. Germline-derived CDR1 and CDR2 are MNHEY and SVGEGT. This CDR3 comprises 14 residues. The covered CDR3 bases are TGTGCCAGCAGTCCTTACAGGGGCGGAGAAAAA. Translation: CASSPYRGGEK. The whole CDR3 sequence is CASSPYRGGEKLFF.

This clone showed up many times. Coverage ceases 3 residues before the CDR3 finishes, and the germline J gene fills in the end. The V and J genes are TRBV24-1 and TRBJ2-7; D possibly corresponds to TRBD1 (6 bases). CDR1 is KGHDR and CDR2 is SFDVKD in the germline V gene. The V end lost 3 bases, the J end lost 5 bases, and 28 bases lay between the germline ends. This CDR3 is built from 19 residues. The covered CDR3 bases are TGTGCCACCAGTGATCCCCGAGGGGGTACTCGGGGCGCTCAGAACGAG. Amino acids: CATSDPRGGTRGAQNE. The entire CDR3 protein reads CATSDPRGGTRGAQNEQYF.

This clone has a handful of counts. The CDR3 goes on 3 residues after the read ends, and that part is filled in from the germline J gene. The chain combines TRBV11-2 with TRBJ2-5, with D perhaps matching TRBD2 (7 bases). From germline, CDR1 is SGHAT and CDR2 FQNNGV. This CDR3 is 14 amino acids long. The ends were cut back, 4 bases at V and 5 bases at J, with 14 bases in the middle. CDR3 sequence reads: CASSSGGQRETQYF. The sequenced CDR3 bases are TGTGCCAGCAGCTCGGGGGGCCAGAGGGAGACC.